These 19 T cell receptor beta chains share one sample of origin, sequenced in a study of T cells in Graves' hyperthyroidism and ophthalmopathy. Amplification of TCR beta CDR3 regions used RNA as the template. The HTBI primer set served for first-round RT-PCR of the TCR CDR3. TCRdb re-called the multiplex PCR reads with MiXCR, one entry per CDR3 protein. The top ten clones hold under 20% of a sample with roughly 500,000 distinct CDR3 sequences, about half of them seen once. The sequencing sample was made of peripheral blood or thyroid tissue (not recorded which). Receptor source: an adult woman with Graves' disease, either hyperthyroidism or ophthalmopathy (not recorded which).

The chain has TRBV7-9 and TRBJ1-1; D ambiguous. Trimming took 5 bases from V and 5 from J, leaving 9 bases between them. Germline lookup yields CDR1 SEHNR and CDR2 FQNEAQ (reference sequence). This CDR3 spans 12 amino acids. The CDR3 coding sequence is TGTGCCAGCAGCCAAACCGGGACTGAAGCTTTCTTT. It yields the protein CASSQTGTEAFF.

There are many counts of this clonotype. The chain is built from TRBV29-1 and TRBJ1-3; a possible D gene is TRBD1 (6 bases). Deletions cut 5 bases from V and 4 bases from J, with 12 bases between. The CDR3 totals 13 residues. In germline, CDR1 is SQVTM, CDR2 ANQGSEA. The DNA for the CDR3 is TGCAGCGTTACCAGGGGTGTCGGAAACACCATATATTTT. It specifies CSVTRGVGNTIYF.

The V gene is TRBV19, the J gene TRBJ1-1, with D possibly being TRBD1 (5 bases). CDR3 size: 14 residues. Trimming removed 6 bases at V and 5 bases at J, with 16 bases between. Germline V gene data show CDR1 as LNHDA and CDR2 as SQIVND (reference sequence). Here the CDR3 DNA reads TGTGCCAGTAGGAATTGGGCCCGGGGGACTGAAGCTTTCTTT. Its translation is CASRNWARGTEAFF.

This clonotype appeared many times. CDR3 DNA sequence: TGTGCCAGCAGCCAGTCGAACACTGAAGCTTTCTTT. Translating it yields CASSQSNTEAFF. The rearrangement uses TRBV3-1 and TRBJ1-1; no reliable D call. The V and J ends lost 3 bases and 1 base respectively, with 3 bases between them. Looked up from germline, CDR1 is LGHDT and CDR2 is YNNKEL (reference sequence). CDR3 length equals 12 residues. The whole variable domain, remainder taken from reference TRBV3-1 and TRBJ1-1, is DTAVSQTPKYLVTQMGNDKSIKCEQNLGHDTMYWYKQDSKKFLKIMFSYNNKELIINETVPNRFSPKSPDKAHLNLHINSLELGDSAVYFCASSQSNTEAFFGQGTRLTVV.

The chain has TRBV19 and TRBJ1-5; TRBD1 might be the D (5 bases). The length of the CDR3 is 15 residues. The germline V and J ends were trimmed by 4 bases and 0 bases, with 10 bases remaining between them. Germline V gene data show CDR1 as LNHDA and CDR2 as SQIVND (reference sequence). CDR3 DNA sequence: TGTGCCAGTAGTACCCGACAGAGTAGCAATCAGCCCCAGCATTTT. Translating it yields CASSTRQSSNQPQHF.

This clonotype was picked up a small number of times. V and J are TRBV28 and TRBJ2-7; D is possibly TRBD2 (6 bases). Germline V lookup: CDR1 MDHEN, CDR2 SYDVKM. V shed 5 bases and J shed 4 bases, with 15 bases lying between them. The CDR3 covers 14 residues. The CDR3 DNA sequence: TGTGCCAGCAGTCCCGCGGGACTGAAATACGAGCAGTACTTC. This translates into CASSPAGLKYEQYF.

This clonotype was seen many times. The rearrangement links TRBV12-3 or TRBV12-4 to TRBJ1-2, with 9 bases that match TRBD1. The V gene end was trimmed by 6 bases and the J gene end by 4 bases; junction bases not matched to a gene: 3. This CDR3 is 13 amino acids long. The CDR3 loop is CASSGGQGYGYTF. CDR3 sequence (DNA): TGTGCCAGCAGCGGGGGACAGGGCTATGGCTACACCTTC.

On this clonotype itself: The junction and the germline gene differ at one end; a read error may be behind it. The V and J genes are TRBV10-2 and TRBJ2-5; 9 bases fit TRBD1. This CDR3 has 14 amino acids. The germline V gene has CDR1 WSHSY and CDR2 SAAADI. CDR3 residues: CTSSMTGGGETQYF. The CDR3 bases are TGCACCAGCAGTATGACAGGGGGAGGAGAGACCCAGTACTTC.

At least ten counts were recorded for this clonotype. This chain joins TRBV7-2 and TRBJ2-7; TRBD2 might be the D (7 bases). CDR1 is SGHTA and CDR2 is FQGNSA in the germline V gene. This CDR3 region has 17 residues. Trimming cost V 5 bases and J 2 bases, with 22 bases left between them. The CDR3 DNA is TGTGCCAGCAGCCCGGGGGGCTCTAGCGCTATAACCTACGAGCAGTACTTC. It yields the protein CASSPGGSSAITYEQYF.

The V gene is TRBV15, the J gene TRBJ1-5; D gene ambiguous. Germline CDR1 reads LNHNV; CDR2 reads YYDKDF (reference sequence). The CDR3 sequence is 14 residues long. In DNA form, the CDR3 reads TGTGCTACCGGCAGACCCGACTGGTTCCAGCCCCAGCATTTT. Translation: CATGRPDWFQPQHF. Combining the CDR3 with reference TRBV15 and TRBJ1-5 gives the whole variable domain DAMVIQNPRYQVTQFGKPVTLSCSQTLNHNVMYWYQQKSSQAPKLLFHYYDKDFNNEADTPDNFQSRRPNTSFCFLDIRSPGLGDTAMYLCATGRPDWFQPQHFGDGTRLSIL.

This clonotype was seen many times. The chain links TRBV7-9 to TRBJ1-4; D is undetermined. The CDR3 is made up of 12 amino acids. Germline CDR1 and CDR2: SEHNR and FQNEAQ (reference sequence). V lost 8 bases and J lost 8, with 12 bases in between. The CDR3 DNA reads as TGTGCCAGCCGTACTTGGGGAGAAAAACTGTTTTTT. Its protein is CASRTWGEKLFF.

This clonotype was observed at least ten times. V gene TRBV6-5 combines with J gene TRBJ1-2, with no clear D. V was clipped by 5 bases and J by 1 base, with 11 bases between them. Germline-derived CDR1 and CDR2 are MNHEY and SVGAGI. There are 14 residues in the CDR3. CDR3 sequence reads: CASSRTFNNYGYTF. Here the CDR3 DNA reads TGTGCCAGCAGTCGGACCTTCAATAACTATGGCTACACCTTC.

A remark on this clonotype: Lacking the conserved final phenylalanine or tryptophan, this CDR3 likely reflects a read error. The limits of the CDR3 on the DNA are not certain, so only TCRdb's listed CDR3 is given. The gene calls are TRBV7-2 and TRBJ2-6. From its first to its last residue, the CDR3 has 9 amino acids. CDR1 is SGHTA and CDR2 is FQGNSA in the germline V gene. CDR3 residues: CASSPQMTP.

This chain connects TRBV20-1 to TRBJ2-6; unclear D gene. There are 12 residues in the CDR3. Germline V lookup: CDR1 DFQATT, CDR2 SNEGSKA (reference sequence). Trimming removed 1 base at V and 5 bases at J, with 3 bases between. Here the CDR3 DNA reads TGCAGTGCTAGAGCTAGGGCCAACGTCCTGACTTTC. Protein: CSARARANVLTF.

The chain combines TRBV7-9 with TRBJ1-1; D unresolved. V lost 11 bases and J 4 bases, leaving 23 bases between the germline ends. The CDR3 is 15 amino acids. Germline loops: CDR1 SEHNR, CDR2 FQNEAQ (reference sequence). The CDR3 DNA sequence: TGTGCCTGCCGGGAGGGAATGACAACGAGCACTGAAGCTTTCTTT. Its protein product is CACREGMTTSTEAFF.

V is TRBV7-9 and J is TRBJ2-2; a possible D gene is TRBD1 (6 bases). Trimming took 4 bases from V and 8 from J, leaving 20 bases between them. Looked up from germline, CDR1 is SEHNR and CDR2 is FQNEAQ (reference sequence). CDR3 length equals 16 residues. This chain's CDR3 is CASSSSGQFGLGELFF. In DNA, the CDR3 is TGTGCCAGCAGCTCAAGCGGACAGTTTGGCCTAGGGGAGCTGTTTTTT.

The CDR3 spells CASTSPGASYEQYF. CDR3 in DNA: TGTGCCAGCACCTCACCGGGGGCGTCCTACGAGCAGTACTTC. The chain has TRBV27 and TRBJ2-7; either TRBD1 or TRBD2 may fit D (6 bases each). V was trimmed by 7 bases and J by 1 base, leaving 14 bases between them. This CDR3 has 14 residues. Germline CDR1 and CDR2: MNHEY and SMNVEV (reference sequence).

At least ten counts were recorded for this clonotype. The rearrangement links TRBV20-1 to TRBJ1-2; D possibly corresponds to TRBD1 (5 bases). Germline lookup yields CDR1 DFQATT and CDR2 SNEGSKA (reference sequence). V lost 3 bases and J 1 base, leaving 12 bases between the germline ends. The CDR3 loop spans 14 amino acids. CDR3: CSASLGGGNYGYTF. In nucleotides, the CDR3 is TGCAGTGCTAGTTTGGGGGGAGGTAACTATGGCTACACCTTC.

This clonotype was seen at least ten times. This rearrangement joins TRBV5-1 to TRBJ2-7; no clear D gene. CDR3 size: 12 residues. Per germline, CDR1 SGHRS and CDR2 YFSETQ. Trimming left V 4 bases short and J 0 bases short, with 5 bases between. CDR3 DNA sequence: TGCGCCAGCAGCCCTCGCTCCTACGAGCAGTACTTC. Translated, it gives CASSPRSYEQYF.